This TCR beta chain was recovered during a study of blood T cell repertoires in COVID-19 (TCRdb year 2020). Notes on the research overall: The collaborator samples originated in the United States, Italy and Spain and spanned the acute and convalescent phases of COVID-19. The prospective study material was composed of cDNA or gDNA derived from T cells, B-cell-depleted T cells, or PBMCs. Subjects who had been exposed to COVID-19, were actively infected with it, or had recovered from it provided the deeply sampled blood TCRbeta repertoires that made up the dataset. The repertoires were released in a freely available public database meant as a resource for research on the immune response to SARS-CoV-2. The samples were drawn from the first 160 participants of the ongoing ImmuneRACE study and from over 950 subjects provided by 6 global collaborators. Nearly every sample came with metadata listing a de-identified subject ID, COVID-19 status, age in years and sex. HLA class I and class II types, where available, came from metadata supplied by the sample provider rather than from assay-based typing.

The immunoSEQ Assay, a bias-controlled multiplex PCR, was used to amplify TCRbeta CDR3 regions from genomic DNA. The authors' analysis ran thus. Nucleated cell counts per sample were estimated from amplification of reference gene primers within the assay. Sequence reads were collapsed and filtered to measure the absolute abundance of every unique TCRbeta CDR3 rearrangement. For each sample, productive Simpson clonality was calculated as the square root of Simpson's diversity index over productive rearrangements. In its TCRdb copy, this immuneACCESS table keeps in-frame sequences only and misses some clones. Where compared with another copy, unresolved V genes explain less than half of these, and the others have no known cause. Clone size and the V and J calls come from that table; the DNA yielded D and trimming. This sample gives roughly 91,000 clones in total; around 80% of them show up just once. The ten biggest clones cover about 1.2% of the sample.

Overall study results and their limits: The amount of clinical and demographic metadata varied by source and participant and was provided uncurated.

Worth noting for this clone: Its target antigen remains unknown. No quality values exist for individual bases; no much larger clone is one base distant.

Each collaborating institution followed its own protocols to collect whole blood in K2EDTA tubes. For TCRbeta analysis, collaborator samples were shipped as frozen whole blood, as isolated PBMCs, or as DNA extracted from either sample type. The CDR3 contains 19 residues, cysteine and phenylalanine counted. Only the CDR3 DNA is retained, 57 bases long and in frame from the first base. Reading the germline V gene gives CDR1 SGHVS and CDR2 FQNEAQ. V gives up 4 bases and J gives up 1 base, and the segment between their germline ends measures 23 bases. The V gene is TRBV7-8 and the J gene is TRBJ2-1; the D gene is perhaps TRBD1, on 7 matching bases. The receptor comes from a woman over 75 with acute or convalescent COVID-19. Sample: peripheral blood. In nucleotides, the sequence is TGTGCCAGCAGCTCCGGGGGAATTCACAGGGGCCCTTCCTACAATGAGCAGTTCTTC. This sequence encodes CASSSGGIHRGPSYNEQFF.